The rows below give T cell receptor beta chains drawn from one sample of a study of blood T cell repertoires in COVID-19. Measured with immunoSEQ multiplex PCR; TCRdb has only the in-frame clones, and not every one. This sample yields 100,000 to 150,000 clones, of which 65% to 90% are seen a single time; 27% belongs to the top ten. Sample: peripheral blood. The receptors shown here come from a woman of 80 years or more with acute or convalescent COVID-19. CDR3s include the opening cysteine and the closing phenylalanine or tryptophan. A D gene is named only where the DNA matches it firmly. Clone sizes are given selectively: once, few, many, or a class where the clone is expanded.

J	size	D	V	DNA	CDR3
TRBJ1-2	NA	NA	TRBV13	TGTGCCAGCAGTTGGAAAGGAAAGGGGCCCTATGGCTACACCTTC	CASSWKGKGPYGYTF
TRBJ2-1	NA	TRBD2	TRBV7-3	TGTGCCAGCAGCCGTGGAAGCGGGGGGGGTAATGAGCAGTTCTTC	CASSRGSGGGNEQFF
TRBJ1-1	NA	TRBD1	TRBV5-1	TGCGCCAGCAGCAAACTAGGGGGCGCCGGGGCTGAAGCTTTCTTT	CASSKLGGAGAEAFF
TRBJ2-1	NA	NA	TRBV2	TGTGCCAGCCAGAGGGCGAAATCCTACAATGAGCAGTTCTTC	CASQRAKSYNEQFF
TRBJ1-2	NA	NA	TRBV19	TGTGCCAGTAGAGGGGGTTCCGGCGGACCAAACTATGGCTACACCTTC	CASRGGSGGPNYGYTF
TRBJ2-3	few	TRBD1	TRBV27	TGTGCCAGCCCTTTACTATTCTTGGGCAGGGGGCCAGATACGCAGTATTTT	CASPLLFLGRGPDTQYF
TRBJ1-4	NA	TRBD1	TRBV5-8	TGTGCCAGCAGCCTCGGGGACAGGGGGCGCGGTTTGGCTGAAAAACTGTTTTTT	CASSLGDRGRGLAEKLFF
TRBJ1-4	few	NA	TRBV5-1	TGCGCCAGCAGCCGCGGGCAGACAACTAATGAAAAACTGTTTTTT	CASSRGQTTNEKLFF
TRBJ1-1	NA	NA	TRBV29-1	TGCAGCGTTTGGGGGAGCACCGTGGGAGGCTTCTTT	CSVWGSTVGGFF
TRBJ1-1	NA	NA	TRBV6-5	TGTGCCAGCAGACGTGACAGTATGAACACTGAAGCTTTCTTT	CASRRDSMNTEAFF
TRBJ1-3	NA	TRBD1	TRBV6-5	TGTGCCAGCAGTTGGGGACAGGGGACTGGAAACACCATATATTTT	CASSWGQGTGNTIYF
TRBJ1-2	once	NA	TRBV27	TGTGCCAGCAGTGGGACGGTCGGGGGTGGCTACACCTTC	CASSGTVGGGYTF
TRBJ1-6	NA	TRBD1	TRBV18	TGTGCCAGCTCACCAAAGGGGGACAGGGGTCCTGACTCACCCCTCCACTTT	CASSPKGDRGPDSPLHF
TRBJ1-2	once	TRBD1	TRBV18	TGTGCCAGCTTTCCGGGACAGGGGGTTTATGGCTACACCTTC	CASFPGQGVYGYTF
TRBJ1-1	NA	TRBD1	TRBV5-1	TGCGCCAGCAGCTCCATGTCTGGGCAGGGGGGAACTGAAGCTTTCTTT	CASSSMSGQGGTEAFF
TRBJ2-7	NA	TRBD1	TRBV7-2	TGTGCCAGCAGCTTAGTATACAGGGGTCACGAGCAGTACTTC	CASSLVYRGHEQYF
TRBJ1-2	NA	NA	TRBV4-2	TGTGCCAGCAGCCAAGATCACCAGGGGCGCTATGGCTACACCTTC	CASSQDHQGRYGYTF
TRBJ1-1	NA	NA	TRBV19	TGTGCCAGTAGTATATTGGCTCCGAACACTGAAGCTTTCTTT	CASSILAPNTEAFF
TRBJ1-1	NA	NA	TRBV19	TGTGCCAGTTCGATCGGAGCAGGGCTCCTGAACACTGAAGCTTTCTTT	CASSIGAGLLNTEAFF
TRBJ1-5	NA	NA	TRBV29-1	TGCAGCGTTGAAACCGGGAATCAGCCCCAGCATTTT	CSVETGNQPQHF
TRBJ1-1	NA	TRBD1	TRBV9	TGTGCCAGCAGCGCCGACATGACAGGGGCTAGCATCGCTTTCTTT	CASSADMTGASIAFF
TRBJ1-5	NA	TRBD1	TRBV4-1	TGCGCCAGCAGCCAAGGGGACAGCTACAATCAGCCCCAGCATTTT	CASSQGDSYNQPQHF
TRBJ2-3	NA	NA	TRBV5-1	TGCGCCAGCAGCTTGGTGAGAGGGCCCCCCACAGATACGCAGTATTTT	CASSLVRGPPTDTQYF
TRBJ1-2	NA	NA	TRBV27	TGTGCCAGCAGTTTAGAGGCCGAAGTTGGAGGCTACACCTTC	CASSLEAEVGGYTF
TRBJ1-1	NA	NA	TRBV4-3	TGCGCCAGCAGCCGGGGAGACGCAGGCTACACTGAAGCTTTCTTT	CASSRGDAGYTEAFF
TRBJ2-5	NA	TRBD1	TRBV9	TGTGCCAGCAGCGCCGGGACAGGGGAAGAGACCCAGTACTTC	CASSAGTGEETQYF
TRBJ1-6	NA	NA	TRBV27	TGTGCCAGTAGATACAGCGTCGGGAATAATTCACCCCTCCACTTT	CASRYSVGNNSPLHF
TRBJ2-6	NA	NA	TRBV5-8	TGTGCCAGCAGCTTGGCTCGGGCGGGGTCTGGGGCCAACGTCCTGACTTTC	CASSLARAGSGANVLTF
TRBJ1-2	NA	TRBD1	TRBV27	TGTGCCAGCAGTCGGACAGGGGGGAGAGATGGCTACACCTTC	CASSRTGGRDGYTF
TRBJ1-2	NA	NA	TRBV6-6	TGTGCCAGCAGCGGGGGTCGCTATGGCTACACCTTC	CASSGGRYGYTF
TRBJ1-2	NA	TRBD1	TRBV3-1/TRBV3-2	TGTGCCAGCAGCCAATACGACAGGGGTTGGGCCTATGGCTACACCTTC	CASSQYDRGWAYGYTF
TRBJ1-5	NA	TRBD1	TRBV27	TGTGCCAGCAGCCGACAGGGGCCCAATCAGCCCCAGCATTTT	CASSRQGPNQPQHF
TRBJ2-7	NA	NA	TRBV7-2	TGTGCCAGCAGCCAGTCCGCCTACGAGCAGTACTTC	CASSQSAYEQYF
TRBJ2-1	NA	NA	TRBV20-1	TGCAGTGCTAGAGATGGAGATGAGCAGTTCTTC	CSARDGDEQFF
TRBJ2-1	NA	TRBD2	TRBV7-2	TGTGCCAGCAGCTTAGGTGGTAGCGGGGCTTACAATGAGCAGTTCTTC	CASSLGGSGAYNEQFF
TRBJ2-7	NA	NA	TRBV5-5	TGTGCCAGCAGCTTGGGGCAGGCGGGCTACGAGCAGTACTTC	CASSLGQAGYEQYF
TRBJ1-1	once	NA	TRBV10-3	TGTGCCTGTGGGGGCAAGGGTGAGGGGATGAACACTGAAGCTTTCTTT	CACGGKGEGMNTEAFF
TRBJ1-2	NA	NA	TRBV11-2	TGTGCCAGCAGCTTAGTTGTGTCAGGGAACTATGGCTACACCTTC	CASSLVVSGNYGYTF
TRBJ1-3	NA	NA	TRBV5-1	TGCGCCAGCAGCTTGGGAGTCATCTCTGGAAACACCATATATTTT	CASSLGVISGNTIYF
TRBJ1-1	once	NA	TRBV5-1	TGCGCCAGCAGCTTCTTGTCCCCGGGGAACACTGAAGCTTTCTTT	CASSFLSPGNTEAFF
TRBJ1-2	NA	TRBD1	TRBV14	TGTGCCAGCAGCCAAGCGGGACAGGGAAGCTATGGCTACACCTTC	CASSQAGQGSYGYTF
TRBJ2-7	NA	TRBD2	TRBV5-1	TGCGCCAGCAGCTTGGCCCCTGGTATGGCGGGGAGGGACGAGCAGTACTTC	CASSLAPGMAGRDEQYF
TRBJ1-1	few	NA	TRBV3-1/TRBV3-2	TGTGCCAGCAGCGTAGGGGTTAGCACTGAAGCTTTCTTT	CASSVGVSTEAFF
TRBJ1-3	NA	NA	TRBV14	TGTGCCAGCAGCCAAGCCCGAGCTATCTCTGGAAACACCATATATTTT	CASSQARAISGNTIYF
TRBJ1-6	once	NA	TRBV5-1	TGCGCCAGCAGCGCGACAGATAATTCACCCCTCCACTTT	CASSATDNSPLHF
TRBJ2-3	NA	TRBD2	TRBV19	TGTGCCAGTAGTATCGCGCTAGCGGGGGCGTCCGGTACGCAGTATTTT	CASSIALAGASGTQYF
TRBJ1-1	NA	NA	TRBV7-3	TGTGCCAGCAGCTTACAAGCGGGGAACACTGAAGCTTTCTTT	CASSLQAGNTEAFF
TRBJ2-7	NA	NA	TRBV7-6	TGTGCCAGCAGCTCTTATAGAGAGTCAGGGGAGCAGTACTTC	CASSSYRESGEQYF
TRBJ1-1	NA	NA	TRBV9	TGTGCCAGCAGCGTAGACAGAAACACTGAAGCTTTCTTT	CASSVDRNTEAFF
TRBJ2-5	NA	TRBD2	TRBV11-3	TGTGCCAGCAGCTTAGGGCTGGGGGGGTCACTCGAGACCCAGTACTTC	CASSLGLGGSLETQYF
TRBJ2-2	NA	TRBD1	TRBV19	TGTGCCAGTAGTATGGGACAGGGGGCAAACGGGGAGCTGTTTTTT	CASSMGQGANGELFF
TRBJ1-5	NA	NA	TRBV12-3/TRBV12-4	TGTGCCAGCAGGGCAGCAGGGAATCAGCCCCAGCATTTT	CASRAAGNQPQHF
TRBJ1-2	few	NA	TRBV15	TGTGCCACCAGCAGTTTCTATGGAGTAAATGGCTACACCTTC	CATSSFYGVNGYTF
TRBJ1-1	few	TRBD1	TRBV6-2/TRBV6-3	TGTGCCAGCAGTTACGGGACAGGGAACACTGAAGCTTTCTTT	CASSYGTGNTEAFF